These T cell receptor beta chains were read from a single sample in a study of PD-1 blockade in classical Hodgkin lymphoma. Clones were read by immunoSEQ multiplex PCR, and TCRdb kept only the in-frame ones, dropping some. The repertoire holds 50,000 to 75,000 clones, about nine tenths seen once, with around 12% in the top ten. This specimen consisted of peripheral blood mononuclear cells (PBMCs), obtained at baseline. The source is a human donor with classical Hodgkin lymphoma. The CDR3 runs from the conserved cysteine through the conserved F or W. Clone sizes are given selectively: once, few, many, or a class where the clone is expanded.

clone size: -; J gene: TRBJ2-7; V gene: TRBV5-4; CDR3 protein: CASSLDWSSYEQYF
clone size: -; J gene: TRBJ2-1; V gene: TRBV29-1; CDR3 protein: CSTLPGYNEQFF
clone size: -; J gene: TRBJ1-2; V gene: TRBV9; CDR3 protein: CASSVRMYSYGYTF
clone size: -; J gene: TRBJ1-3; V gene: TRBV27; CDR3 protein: CASSSLSIAGVSGNTIYF
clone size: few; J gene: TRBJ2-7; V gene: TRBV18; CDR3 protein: CASSTIPGTGPHEQYF
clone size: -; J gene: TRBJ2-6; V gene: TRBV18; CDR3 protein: CASSPKARDHAGANVLTF
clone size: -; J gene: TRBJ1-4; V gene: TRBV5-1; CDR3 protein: CASSLRAQPTNEKLFF
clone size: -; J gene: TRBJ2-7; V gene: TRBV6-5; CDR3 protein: CASSSGTGGEQYF
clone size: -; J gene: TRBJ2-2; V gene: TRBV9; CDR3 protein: CASSVYGPGELFF
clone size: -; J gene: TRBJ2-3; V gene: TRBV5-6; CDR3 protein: CASSSYLAGVSTDTQYF
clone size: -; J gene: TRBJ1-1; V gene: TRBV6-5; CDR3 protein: CASSYSRGWTEAFF
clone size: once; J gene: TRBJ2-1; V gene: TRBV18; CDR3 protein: CASSPRSPSGGAIYEQFF
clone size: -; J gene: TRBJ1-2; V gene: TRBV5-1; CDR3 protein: CASSQDPENYGYTF
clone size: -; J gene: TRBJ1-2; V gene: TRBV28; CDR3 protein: CASSLQGQGNYGYTF
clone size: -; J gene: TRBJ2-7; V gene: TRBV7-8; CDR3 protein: CASSSGPLGEQYF
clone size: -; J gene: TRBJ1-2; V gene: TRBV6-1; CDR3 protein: CASSESYYYGYTF
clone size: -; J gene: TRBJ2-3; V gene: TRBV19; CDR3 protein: CASSTPGDRGRTDTQYF
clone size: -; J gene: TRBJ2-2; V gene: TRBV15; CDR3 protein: CATRGGWTGLTGELFF
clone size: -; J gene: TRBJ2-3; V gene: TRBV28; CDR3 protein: CASSGTSGIGTDTQYF
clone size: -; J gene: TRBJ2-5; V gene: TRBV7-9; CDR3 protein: CASSLRFMAGGGETQYF
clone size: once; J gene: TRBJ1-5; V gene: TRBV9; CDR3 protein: CASSRGQGVLPQHF
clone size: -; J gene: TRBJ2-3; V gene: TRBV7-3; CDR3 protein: CASSPSGGGTDTQYF
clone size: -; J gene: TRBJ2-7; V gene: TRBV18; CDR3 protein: CASSREGRGLYF
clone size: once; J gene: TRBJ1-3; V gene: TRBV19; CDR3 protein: CASRRPGGAENTIYF
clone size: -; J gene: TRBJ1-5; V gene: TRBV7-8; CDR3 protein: CASSRTTQINQPQHF
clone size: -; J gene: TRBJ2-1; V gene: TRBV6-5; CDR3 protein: CASSSGGNEQFF
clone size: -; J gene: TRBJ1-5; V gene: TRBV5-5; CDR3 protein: CASSLDGTGNQPQHF
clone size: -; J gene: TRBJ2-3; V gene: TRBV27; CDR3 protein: CASSRTSGGTDTQYF
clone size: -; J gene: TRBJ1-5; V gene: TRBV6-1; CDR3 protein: CASSEYGTGVLNQPQHF
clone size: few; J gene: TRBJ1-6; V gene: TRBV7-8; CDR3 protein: CASSYREGPGGSPLHF
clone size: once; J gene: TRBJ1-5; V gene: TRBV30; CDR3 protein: CAWGKGGGNQPQHF
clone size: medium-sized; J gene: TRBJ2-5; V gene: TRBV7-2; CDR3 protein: CASSLVPIEGPQAETQYF
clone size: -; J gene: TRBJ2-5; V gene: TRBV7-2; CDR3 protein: CASSWGLAGGGETQYF
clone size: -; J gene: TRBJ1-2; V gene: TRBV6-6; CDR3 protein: CASSYSRGVEHGYTF
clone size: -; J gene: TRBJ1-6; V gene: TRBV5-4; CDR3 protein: CASGGGEGNSPLHF
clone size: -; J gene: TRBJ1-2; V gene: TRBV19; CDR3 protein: CASNIGQGANGYTF
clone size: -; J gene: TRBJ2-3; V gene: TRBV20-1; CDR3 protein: CSAQRTDTQYF
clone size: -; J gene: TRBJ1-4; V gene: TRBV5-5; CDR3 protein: CASSLSTGNEKLFF
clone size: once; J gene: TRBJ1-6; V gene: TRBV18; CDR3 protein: CASSHEGSPLHF
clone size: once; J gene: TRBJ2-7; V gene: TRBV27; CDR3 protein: CASSTRMAQYF
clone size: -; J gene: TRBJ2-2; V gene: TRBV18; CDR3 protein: CASSPEFPGRGELFF
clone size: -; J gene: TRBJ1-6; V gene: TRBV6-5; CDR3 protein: CASSYWGQAGETPLHF
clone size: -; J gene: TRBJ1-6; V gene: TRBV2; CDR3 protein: CASGQNNSPLHF
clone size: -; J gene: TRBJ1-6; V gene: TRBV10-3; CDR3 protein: CATTEGEDSPLHF
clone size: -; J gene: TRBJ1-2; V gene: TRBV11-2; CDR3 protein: CASSSTRDRVPTNYGYTF
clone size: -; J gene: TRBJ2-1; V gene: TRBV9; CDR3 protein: CASSVVVAGGPEEQFF
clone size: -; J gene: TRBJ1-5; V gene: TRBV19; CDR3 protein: CATADVSNQPQHF
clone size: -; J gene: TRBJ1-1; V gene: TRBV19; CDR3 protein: CASSIDQAAAGGAFF
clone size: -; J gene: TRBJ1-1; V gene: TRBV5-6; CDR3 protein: CASTLEFDTEAFF
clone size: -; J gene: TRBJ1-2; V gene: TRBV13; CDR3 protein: CASSLGGGLDGYTF
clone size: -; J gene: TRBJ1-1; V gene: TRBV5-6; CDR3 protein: CASRPSGVGTGAAFF
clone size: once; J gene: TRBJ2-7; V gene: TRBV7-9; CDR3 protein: CASSFFTDSYEQYF
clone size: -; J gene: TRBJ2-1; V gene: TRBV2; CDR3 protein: CASTKKGLIRDEQFF
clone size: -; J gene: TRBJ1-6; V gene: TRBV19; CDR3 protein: CASILSGGFKNSPLHF
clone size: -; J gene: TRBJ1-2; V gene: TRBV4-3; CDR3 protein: CASSQDHRGADYGYTF
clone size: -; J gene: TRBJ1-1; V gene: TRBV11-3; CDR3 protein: CASSLLGAAGTEAFF
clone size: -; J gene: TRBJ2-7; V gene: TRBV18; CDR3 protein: CASSPPSSEGEQYF
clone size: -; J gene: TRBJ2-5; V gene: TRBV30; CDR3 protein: CAWSVEGRGLQETQYF
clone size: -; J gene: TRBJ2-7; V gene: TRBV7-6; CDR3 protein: CASSLARGGGEQYF
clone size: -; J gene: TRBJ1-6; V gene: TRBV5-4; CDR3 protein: CASSPWGSWARNNSPLHF